A single sample is the source of the 3 T cell receptor beta chains below, sequenced in a study of neurological immune-mediated disorders. TCRdb fed the 5' RACE reads into MiXCR, producing one record per CDR3 protein. The table shows 50,000 to 70,000 distinct CDR3 sequences, with 2.5% occurring only once. Sequenced material: PBMCs. These receptors all stem from a man aged 50 to 60 with multiple sclerosis.

The sample holds many counts of this clonotype. Here the CDR3 DNA reads TGCAGTGCAACCTTCAGGGGGACCTCCTACGAGCAGTACTTC. This codes for CSATFRGTSYEQYF. The V call is TRBV20-1, the J call TRBJ2-7; 7 bases agree with TRBD1. The CDR3 consists of 14 residues. V lost 6 bases and J lost 0; bases outside the gene matches: 8. Germline V gene lookup returns CDR1 DFQATT and CDR2 SNEGSKA (reference sequence).

As for this clonotype: It may be a read error: a sequence one base away is much more abundant. The J gene is TRBJ2-5, the V gene TRBV20-1; 9 bases are shared with TRBD2. The CDR3 loop spans 15 amino acids. V lost 3 bases, J lost 5 bases, and 10 bases stayed unmatched. Germline-derived CDR1 and CDR2 are DFQATT and SNEGSKA (reference sequence). CDR3 residues: CSASLGSGGAETQYF. The CDR3 DNA reads TGCAGTGCTAGCCTGGGTAGCGGGGGCGCGGAGACCCAGTACTTC.

The table lists this clonotype with many counts. This chain uses TRBV20-1 with TRBJ2-7; the match to TRBD2 covers 12 bases. Looked up from germline, CDR1 is DFQATT and CDR2 is SNEGSKA (reference sequence). V trimming: 0 bases; J trimming: 7 bases; junction bases outside the gene matches: 7. The CDR3 has 15 amino acids. The CDR3 loop is CSARDPSGGAEEQYF. The CDR3 nucleotides are TGCAGTGCTAGAGATCCTAGCGGGGGGGCCGAAGAGCAGTACTTC.